Below, 8 T cell receptor beta chains from the same sample are listed, as sequenced in a study of T cells in Graves' hyperthyroidism and ophthalmopathy. RNA transcripts provided the source from which TCR beta CDR3 regions were amplified. The HTBI primer set drove a first-round RT-PCR of the TCR CDR3. TCRdb ran MiXCR on the multiplex PCR reads and lists one entry per CDR3 protein. This table holds around 500,000 distinct CDR3 sequences, approximately 16% found once. The sample taken for sequencing was blood. These receptors originate from a woman in her twenties or thirties with Graves' ophthalmopathy.

This clonotype was counted at least ten times. The chain recombines TRBV10-1 with TRBJ2-1; 9 nucleotides line up with TRBD2. CDR3 length equals 17 residues. J gave up 5 bases and V 0 bases, and 8 bases lay outside the gene matches. Germline V gene lookup returns CDR1 WNHNN and CDR2 SYGVQD (reference sequence). Written as DNA, the CDR3 is TGCGCCAGCAGTGAGTCTCGAGCGGGAGGTGGGGACAATGAGCAGTTCTTC. Protein: CASSESRAGGGDNEQFF.

The chain joins TRBV6-5 to TRBJ2-7; TRBD1 or TRBD2 may be the D gene (5 bases each). This CDR3 contains 16 residues. The ends were cut back, 0 bases at V and 3 bases at J, with 15 bases in the middle. The V gene's germline CDR1 is MNHEY and CDR2 SVGAGI. CDR3 coding DNA: TGTGCCAGCAGTTACTCTATTAACTGGGGGAGCTACGAGCAGTACTTC. Protein product: CASSYSINWGSYEQYF.

This clonotype was seen repeatedly, ten times or more. The gene calls are TRBV20-1 and TRBJ2-7; 10 bases are a match to TRBD2. The CDR3 covers 14 residues. Germline V CDR1 and CDR2: DFQATT, SNEGSKA (reference sequence). V was clipped by 5 bases and J by 4 bases; unmatched bases: 8. DNA of the CDR3: TGCAGTGCTCCCTCCGGGACTAGCGTTTACGAGCAGTACTTC. Amino acids: CSAPSGTSVYEQYF.

This chain joins TRBV19 and TRBJ1-2; D gene ambiguous. Deletions cut 5 bases from V and 4 bases from J, with 11 bases between. Germline CDR1 and CDR2: LNHDA and SQIVND (reference sequence). The CDR3 has 13 residues. DNA for the CDR3: TGTGCCAGTAGTGCTTCCGTGGGCTATGGCTACACCTTC. This encodes CASSASVGYGYTF.

This clonotype was observed many times. The J gene is TRBJ2-3, the V gene TRBV29-1; no reliable D call. V was pared by 4 bases and J by 2 bases, with 10 bases between. The germline gives CDR1 SQVTM, CDR2 ANQGSEA. The CDR3 has 13 amino acids. The CDR3 loop reads CSVVPPNTDTQYF. The DNA for the CDR3 is TGCAGCGTTGTGCCCCCAAACACAGATACGCAGTATTTT.

Here the CDR3 DNA reads TGTGCCAGTAGTACCCAGGGCGATAGCAATCAGCCCCAGCATTTT. It specifies CASSTQGDSNQPQHF. The chain combines TRBV19 with TRBJ1-5; possibly TRBD1 for D (5 bases). The germline V and J ends were trimmed by 4 bases and 0 bases, with 10 bases remaining between them. The CDR3 is 15 residues long. Per germline, CDR1 LNHDA and CDR2 SQIVND (reference sequence).

This clonotype was detected ten times or more. V gene TRBV28 combines with J gene TRBJ1-3; 7 nucleotides line up with TRBD1. Trimming cost V 8 bases and J 4 bases; bases outside gene matches: 11. This CDR3 has 15 amino acids. Germline-derived CDR1 and CDR2 are MDHEN and SYDVKM. In nucleotides, the CDR3 is TGTGCCAGCTTGGAGACAGGGCTTAGAGGAAACACCATATATTTT. It specifies CASLETGLRGNTIYF.

A note on this clonotype: An end of the junction does not agree with germline; a read error may underlie this. V is TRBV3-1 and J is TRBJ2-2; no clear D. The CDR3 sequence is 14 residues long. The germline gives CDR1 LGHDT, CDR2 YNNKEL (reference sequence). The CDR3 nucleotides read TGTGCCAGGAGCCAAGTAATGGAAGCCGGGGAGCTGTTTTTT. It encodes CARSQVMEAGELFF.